This T cell receptor (beta chain) originates from a study of post-analysis software for immune sequencing data. Study overall: Courses of disease covered relapsing-remitting, secondary progressive and progressive-relapsing multiple sclerosis.

Study-wide results and caveats: Controls had significantly higher normalized Chao1 diversity than multiple sclerosis patients. Strong co-clustering by F measure was seen for same-batch samples. TRBV segments more frequent in patients than in controls numbered five and included TRBV5-6, TRBV5-1 and TRBV20-1.

Included in the TCR beta cDNA libraries were unique molecular identifiers. T cells numbering about 0.85 to 10 million yielded cDNA molecules that totaled about 500,000. TCRdb itself ran the PCR reads through MiXCR, one entry per CDR3 protein. The sample has around 180,000 distinct CDR3 sequences, approximately 28% seen once. Germline CDR1 and CDR2: SGHRS and YFSETQ. This CDR3 region has 13 residues. Trimming shortened V by 4 bases and J by 4 bases, and 11 bases separated the two germline ends. As regards this clonotype: The antigen remains undetermined.

The V call is TRBV5-1, the J call TRBJ1-1; D may be TRBD1 (5 bases). The TCR was taken from a girl aged 10 to 17 with multiple sclerosis. Sequenced material: blood. The DNA of the CDR3 is TGCGCCAGCAGCCTGACAGTACTCACTGAAGCTTTCTTT. Translation: CASSLTVLTEAFF.